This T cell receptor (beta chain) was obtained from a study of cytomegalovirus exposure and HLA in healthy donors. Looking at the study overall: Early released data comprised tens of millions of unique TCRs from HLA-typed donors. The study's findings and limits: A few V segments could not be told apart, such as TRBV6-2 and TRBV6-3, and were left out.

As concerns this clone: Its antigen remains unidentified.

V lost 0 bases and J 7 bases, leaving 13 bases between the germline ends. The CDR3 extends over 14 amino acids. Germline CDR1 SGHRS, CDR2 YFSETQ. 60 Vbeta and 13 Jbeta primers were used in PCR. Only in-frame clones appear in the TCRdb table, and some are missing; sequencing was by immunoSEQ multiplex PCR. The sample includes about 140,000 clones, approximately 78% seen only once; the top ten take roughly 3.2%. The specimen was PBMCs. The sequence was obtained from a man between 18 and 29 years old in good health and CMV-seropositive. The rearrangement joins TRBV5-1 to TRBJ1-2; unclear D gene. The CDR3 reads CASSLDPGSCGYTF. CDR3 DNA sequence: TGCGCCAGCAGCTTGGATCCGGGTAGCTGTGGCTACACCTTC.